This T cell receptor (beta chain) was retrieved from a study of cytomegalovirus exposure and HLA in healthy donors. Germline trimming cut 8 bases from V and 1 base from J; bases unmatched to any gene: 5. The germline V gene encodes CDR1 LNHDA and CDR2 SQIVND (reference sequence). This CDR3 has 14 residues. With regard to this clone: Its antigen is undetermined.

The table came from immunoSEQ multiplex PCR; TCRdb's copy has only in-frame clones and leaves some out. There are 50,000 to 70,000 clones in the sample; 90% to 95% occur only once, and roughly 6% lies in the top ten. Study-level findings and limits: In vitro data verified a few CMV-associated chains as specific for CMV antigens.

Specimen: PBMCs. The chain is built from TRBV19 and TRBJ2-1; 7 bases match TRBD2. The TCR was taken from a woman between 18 and 30 years old in good health and CMV-seropositive. The CDR3 protein is CASRGSGSYNEQFF. The CDR3 DNA follows: TGTGCCAGTCGGGGTAGCGGGTCCTACAATGAGCAGTTCTTC.